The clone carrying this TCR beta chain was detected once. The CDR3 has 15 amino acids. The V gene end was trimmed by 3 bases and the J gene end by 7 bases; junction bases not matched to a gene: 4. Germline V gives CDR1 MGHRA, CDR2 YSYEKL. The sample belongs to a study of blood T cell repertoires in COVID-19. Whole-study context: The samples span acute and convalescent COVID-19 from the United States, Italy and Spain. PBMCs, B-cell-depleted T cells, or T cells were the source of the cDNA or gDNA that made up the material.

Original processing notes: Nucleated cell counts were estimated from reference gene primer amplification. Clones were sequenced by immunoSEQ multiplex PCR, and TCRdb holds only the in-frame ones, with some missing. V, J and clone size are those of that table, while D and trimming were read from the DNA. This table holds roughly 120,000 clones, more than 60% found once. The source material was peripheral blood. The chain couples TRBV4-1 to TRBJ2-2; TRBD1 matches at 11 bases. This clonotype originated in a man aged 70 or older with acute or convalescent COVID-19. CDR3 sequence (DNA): TGCGCCAGCAGCCAGGGACAGGGGGGGATCGGGGAGCTGTTTTTT. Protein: CASSQGQGGIGELFF.